The source of this T cell receptor (beta chain) is a study of blood T cell repertoires in COVID-19. The method was immunoSEQ multiplex PCR; TCRdb's version includes in-frame clones alone and lacks a portion of them. The sample lists roughly 210,000 clones, around 90% occurring once. Sequenced: peripheral blood. The receptor comes from a man in his 70s with acute or convalescent COVID-19.

CDR3 amino acids: CASSRGQGRTGELFF. CDR3 coding DNA: TGTGCCAGCTCACGGGGACAGGGTCGGACCGGGGAGCTGTTTTTT. The rearrangement uses TRBV18 and TRBJ2-2, with 9 bases aligning to TRBD1. Germline values: CDR1 KGHSH, CDR2 LQKENI. This CDR3 has 15 residues. The V gene end was trimmed by 4 bases and the J gene end by 5 bases; junction bases not matched to a gene: 5.